This TCR beta chain derives from a study of spatial heterogeneity in lung cancer. Turning to the study itself: For tumor regions, TCR transcript counts showed a strong correlation with a T cell module score derived from matched bulk RNA-seq. General study results and limits: It was found that expanded intratumoral alpha and beta TCR counts tracked tumor mutation counts.

CDR1 and CDR2 from the germline V gene are SGDLS and YYNGEE. V trimming: 3 bases; J trimming: 2 bases; junction bases outside the gene matches: 15. This CDR3 comprises 18 residues. This clonotype occurred many times. Its antigen is unidentified. Individual TCR cDNA molecules each bore their own unique molecular identifier. TCRdb processed the 5' RACE reads anew with MiXCR; each CDR3 protein has one entry. This sample carries around 13,000 distinct CDR3 sequences, roughly 5.4% of them seen once, and the ten largest clones take around 39%. Sample time point: sample taken at primary tumor resection. The donor population consisted of roughly 70 patients with untreated, early-stage non-small cell lung cancer. Unsorted whole RNA from tumor, nontumor lung or frozen PBMC underwent sequencing.

This TCR was recovered from a male donor with early-stage non-small cell lung cancer. This material consisted of lung tumor tissue, taken at surgery. The gene calls are TRBV9 and TRBJ2-3; TRBD2 matches 7 bases. The CDR3 bases are TGTGCCAGCAGCGCCGGGACTACCAATTCCCCGTTCACAGATACGCAGTATTTT. This encodes CASSAGTTNSPFTDTQYF.